Each of the 6 T cell receptor beta chains below was sequenced from the same sample in a study of blood T cell repertoires in COVID-19. Generated by immunoSEQ multiplex PCR, the TCRdb table keeps only in-frame clones and is missing some. The table lists some 220,000 clones, more than 65% of them singletons, with 3% in the top ten. The specimen sequenced was peripheral blood. These receptors were collected from a woman aged 25 to 39 who had recovered from COVID-19.

This chain connects TRBV7-2 to TRBJ2-5, with 8 bases fitting TRBD1. The CDR3 has 13 residues. V was clipped by 3 bases and J by 5 bases; unmatched bases: 2. Germline lookup yields CDR1 SGHTA and CDR2 FQGNSA. The CDR3 loop reads CASSFHRGETQYF. The CDR3 nucleotides are TGTGCCAGCAGCTTTCACAGGGGGGAGACCCAGTACTTC.

The chain carries TRBV19 and TRBJ2-5; 8 bases map to TRBD2. Germline CDR1 reads LNHDA; CDR2 reads SQIVND (reference sequence). The CDR3 length is 15 residues. J gave up 1 base and V 4 bases, and 5 bases lay outside the gene matches. Here the CDR3 DNA reads TGTGCCAGTAGTACAGGACTAGCCCTCCAAGAGACCCAGTACTTC. It encodes CASSTGLALQETQYF. Looking up the rest from reference TRBV19 and TRBJ2-5 gives the full variable domain: DGGITQSPKYLFRKEGQNVTLSCEQNLNHDAMYWYRQDPGQGLRLIYYSQIVNDFQKGDIAEGYSVSREKKESFPLTVTSAQKNPTAFYLCASSTGLALQETQYFGPGTRLLVL.

The rearrangement links TRBV11-3 to TRBJ1-2; D possibly corresponds to TRBD1 (6 bases). This CDR3 spans 15 amino acids. From germline, CDR1 is SGHNT and CDR2 YENEEA. Trimming removed 4 bases from V and 4 bases from J, with 16 bases in between. The CDR3 nucleotides read TGTGCCAGCAGCTCCTTAGGGGGAACCGTCTATGGCTACACCTTC. This translates into CASSSLGGTVYGYTF.

For the CDR3, the DNA is TGTGCCAGCACCAGCGGCGGGCAGGCGAACTCCTACGAGCAGTACTTC. Its protein is CASTSGGQANSYEQYF. The rearrangement joins TRBV28 to TRBJ2-7; D might be TRBD2 (5 bases). CDR1 is MDHEN, CDR2 SYDVKM, per germline. V was shortened by 7 bases and J by 0 bases, with 19 bases between the two germline ends. The CDR3 length is 16 residues.

The chain has TRBV5-5 and TRBJ2-7; D perhaps matches TRBD1 (6 bases). CDR3 size: 15 residues. Trimming removed 0 bases at V and 7 bases at J, with 17 bases between. Germline V lookup: CDR1 SGHKS, CDR2 YYEKEE (reference sequence). The CDR3 is CASSLDAVGAREQYF. CDR3 in DNA: TGTGCCAGCAGCTTGGATGCGGTGGGGGCGAGGGAGCAGTACTTC.

This clone has just one count. This sequence joins TRBV2 and TRBJ1-4; D is perhaps TRBD1 (6 bases). Germline V gene data show CDR1 as SNHLY and CDR2 as FYNNEI. The CDR3 is made up of 12 amino acids. The V and J ends lost 7 bases and 7 bases respectively, with 10 bases between them. This chain's CDR3 is CASNRDVEKLFF. CDR3 DNA sequence: TGTGCCAGCAACAGGGACGTTGAAAAACTGTTTTTT. The full variable domain, rest sourced from reference TRBV2 and TRBJ1-4, is EPEVTQTPSHQVTQMGQEVILRCVPISNHLYFYWYRQILGQKVEFLVSFYNNEISEKSEIFDDQFSVERPDGSNFTLKIRSTKLEDSAMYFCASNRDVEKLFFGSGTQLSVL.